The following is a T cell receptor beta chain sequence with its context. The data derive from a study of blood T cell repertoires in COVID-19. Across the whole study: Samples came from the United States, Italy and Spain, spanning acute and convalescent COVID-19. From T cells, B-cell-depleted T cells, or PBMCs came the material, which was cDNA or gDNA.

V lost 0 bases and J 1 base, leaving 6 bases between the germline ends. The CDR3 has 14 residues. Germline assignment: CDR1 ENHRY and CDR2 SYGVKD. Study processing details: It was from reference gene primer amplification that nucleated cell counts were estimated. Produced via immunoSEQ multiplex PCR; TCRdb's table is partial and in-frame only. The V and J calls and clone size come from that table; D and trimming were worked out from the DNA. The sample has over 300,000 clones, roughly 90% seen once. The clonotype comes from a middle-aged man with acute or convalescent COVID-19. Input material: peripheral blood. The chain couples TRBV10-3 to TRBJ1-1; D unclear. The CDR3 reads CAISESPGNTEAFF. The CDR3 coding sequence is TGTGCCATCAGTGAGTCGCCGGGGAACACTGAAGCTTTCTTT.